This TCR beta chain was documented in a study of prognosis after radiotherapy for stage I lung cancer (dated by TCRdb to the early 2020s). In the study overall: Between early 2018 and early 2019, under 20 patients with stage I NSCLC were enrolled in Nanjing, China. Some 13 cases involved newly diagnosed primary stage I lung tumors, and roughly 5 involved oligometastatic NSCLC subsequent to surgical resection of the primary tumor. Every patient was deemed medically inoperable, roughly twelve because of comorbidities and over 5 because they refused surgery. The cohort comprised 13 men and several women with a median age of 74.5 years, ranging from about 50 to 85 years. On tumor histology, 11 to 13 patients had adenocarcinoma and six to eight had squamous cell carcinoma. Image-guided IMRT or VMAT was used to deliver SBRT in 3 to 5 fractions at a biologically effective dose of at least 100 Gy. No patient received concurrent therapy alongside SBRT. Distant metastases were developed by four of the 19 patients after SBRT, at a median of roughly 7 months, whereas no significant progression was observed in the other 15 patients. This study profiled peripheral blood TCR beta repertoires from stage I NSCLC patients before and after stereotactic body radiotherapy and linked the repertoires to distant failure. The study sequenced around 40 blood samples from some 19 patients, one before and one after SBRT per patient. What the authors observed across the whole study: None of the reported P values were adjusted for multiple comparisons. TRBV and TRBJ usage frequencies reportedly differed by metastasis status, in two V genes at baseline and in several V and two J genes after SBRT. After SBRT, the number of unique TCR clones decreased (median around 10,000 before versus 6,000 to 7,000 after; Wilcoxon paired P=0.011). No determination of tumor specificity was made for expanded TCR clones. Post-SBRT Shannon entropy and its change from baseline were lower in patients who developed distant metastases; baseline Shannon entropy was not associated with metastases. The small cohort and short follow-up limited the study, so independent validation of the findings is needed.

In this sample, this clonotype turned up many times. The clone's antigen remains unknown. Per-nucleotide qualities are absent, and no much larger clonotype sits a single base away. Two rounds of multiplex PCR were used to amplify the TCR beta CDR3 region from genomic DNA. The first PCR round used primers specific to each TRBV and TRBJ gene, with sequences filed in Chinese patent CN105087789A. Universal primers were used in the second PCR round. The Roche High Pure PCR Template Preparation Kit was used to extract genomic DNA from frozen PBMCs. An Illumina HiSeq 3000 was used to sequence the libraries paired-end with 151 bp reads. The paper's data handling went like this. CutAdapt was used to discard raw reads that did not contain the multiplex PCR primer sequences. High-quality paired reads were merged into contigs with PEAR. TRB V, D and J gene segments were assigned to each contig with MiXCR by alignment to reference sequences. CDR3 sequences were clustered by base quality and sequence similarity to remove sequencing errors. Diversity was calculated as Shannon entropy divided by the natural log of the number of productive TCR sequences. To get clonality, Shannon entropy was divided by the natural log of the number of unique clonotypes, and that result was subtracted from one. Using the Youden index from ROC curves, the researchers picked the repertoire-metric cut-offs for progression-free survival, and all analyses were carried out in R 3.5.3. TCRdb reran the public reads through fastp at Q25 and MiXCR, keeping productive beta chains. A single entry per CDR3 protein holds the most common genes and DNA from its merged rows. None of the V and J calls come from the authors' own analysis; TCRdb made them. The sample table holds some 56,000 distinct CDR3 sequences, of which about 26% were seen once. Approximately 8.3% of the sample belongs to the ten largest clones.

The CDR3 holds 12 amino acids from the cysteine to the phenylalanine. The sequence is cut down to CDR3 DNA, 36 bases in frame from base 1. The germline V end is reduced by 6 bases and the J end by 8 bases; junction bases left unmatched: 6. Looking up the germline V gene yields CDR1 MDHEN and CDR2 SYDVKM. All patients had node-negative disease on CT and PET/CT, and none had a history of other malignancies or prior chemotherapy or radiotherapy. At each of the two time points, around 5.7 milliliters of peripheral venous blood were collected into EDTA tubes. Ficoll-Paque Plus density-gradient centrifugation was used to isolate PBMCs. Right after collection, samples were kept at -80 degrees C until analysis.

Recombination connected TRBV28 to TRBJ1-2; 7 bases in the middle match TRBD1. Specimen: PBMCs, collected before or after stereotactic body radiation therapy (not recorded which). This receptor was taken from a donor aged 50 or older with non-small cell lung cancer. This receptor carries the CDR3 CASSRQGEGYTF. The DNA sequence reads TGTGCCAGCAGCCGACAGGGCGAGGGCTACACCTTC.